The text below deals with one T cell receptor beta chain. Trimming removed 3 bases from V and 7 bases from J, with 12 bases in between. Looked up from germline, CDR1 is SGHVS and CDR2 is FNYEAQ. This CDR3 region has 13 residues. In the authors' methods: Amplifying reference gene primers gave estimates of nucleated cell counts. Method: immunoSEQ multiplex PCR; TCRdb's copy keeps in-frame clones and lacks some. V, J and clone size reflect that table, while D and trimming were determined from the DNA. Of about 200,000 clones listed, approximately 90% are singletons. The data are from a study of blood T cell repertoires in COVID-19. Study-level background: The analysed material was cDNA or gDNA that came from T cells, B-cell-depleted T cells, or PBMCs.

The cohort comprised adults aged roughly 18 to 95 years residing in about two dozen US areas. The study assigned cohorts using participant-reported clinical history. This clonotype originated in a man aged 25 to 45 who had recovered from COVID-19. The sample comprised PBMCs or T cells enriched from blood (not recorded which). The chain uses TRBV7-6 and TRBJ1-1, with no clear D. The CDR3 coding sequence is TGTGCCAGCAGCTTGGAGGGCTTGGGTGAAGCTTTCTTT. Amino acid sequence: CASSLEGLGEAFF.